A single sample gave rise to the 16 T cell receptor beta chains below, sequenced in a study of T-cell reconstitution after alpha-beta-depleted transplantation in children. As it was prepared, the TCRbeta library received unique molecular identifiers. Each CDR3 protein is one row after TCRdb ran MiXCR on the PCR reads. The sample contains over 550,000 distinct CDR3 sequences, over 9.5% of which appear only once. The sample was PBMCs from the stem cell graft donor, taken from the stem cell graft. Receptors originate from a human donor who donated a stem cell graft to a child with acute myeloid leukemia.

V gene TRBV6-2 or TRBV6-3 combines with J gene TRBJ1-1; 8 bases map to TRBD1. The CDR3 is 13 amino acids. The J segment lost 7 bases and the V segment lost 6 bases, leaving 7 bases of the junction unmatched. Germline V gene data show CDR1 as MNHEY and CDR2 as SVGEGT. The CDR3 DNA reads TGTGCCAGCAGCCTGGGGACAGGCCTTGAAGCTTTCTTT. This gives the protein CASSLGTGLEAFF.

The chain recombines TRBV5-1 with TRBJ2-5; 16 bases are shared with TRBD2. From germline, CDR1 is SGHRS and CDR2 YFSETQ. The CDR3 spans 18 residues. V was pared by 4 bases and J by 5 bases, with 11 bases of the junction left unmatched. The CDR3 sequence: CASSAGTSGRGGWETQYF. CDR3 DNA: TGCGCCAGCAGCGCCGGGACTAGCGGGAGGGGAGGATGGGAGACCCAGTACTTC.

Many counts were recorded for this clonotype. V usage is TRBV7-8 and J usage is TRBJ1-2; the D gene is possibly TRBD1 (5 bases). The CDR3 loop spans 14 amino acids. CDR1 SGHVS and CDR2 FQNEAQ come from the germline V gene. V was trimmed by 6 bases and J by 2 bases, leaving 13 bases between them. Written as DNA, the CDR3 is TGTGCCAGCAGGGCAAGAGAGGGGAACTATGGCTACACCTTC. Translated: CASRAREGNYGYTF.

This clonotype was observed at least ten times. V is TRBV3-1 and J is TRBJ2-7; unclear D gene. This CDR3 is 14 amino acids long. The germline V and J ends were trimmed by 5 bases and 5 bases, with 16 bases remaining between them. The germline gives CDR1 LGHDT, CDR2 YNNKEL (reference sequence). CDR3: CASSEMASYDEQYF. CDR3 nucleotide sequence: TGTGCCAGCAGCGAGATGGCTAGTTACGACGAGCAGTACTTC.

At least ten counts were recorded for this clonotype. The chain has TRBV20-1 and TRBJ2-1, with D perhaps given as TRBD1 or TRBD2 (6 bases each). This CDR3 region has 15 residues. Between the trimmed V and J ends, which lost 4 bases and 7 bases, there was a span of 20 bases. Germline-derived CDR1 and CDR2 are DFQATT and SNEGSKA (reference sequence). CDR3 bases: TGCAGTGCTAAGAGGGGGGACTCGAAGAGGAATGAGCAGTTCTTC. It yields the protein CSAKRGDSKRNEQFF.

This clonotype was seen a few times. The V gene is TRBV5-1, the J gene TRBJ2-7, with 9 bases matching TRBD1. Losses at the gene ends were 3 bases for V and 3 bases for J; bases not matched to a gene: 4. The CDR3 has 14 amino acids. In germline, CDR1 is SGHRS, CDR2 YFSETQ. The CDR3 nucleotides are TGCGCCAGCAGCTGGGGACAGGGAGGCTACGAGCAGTACTTC. Translation gives CASSWGQGGYEQYF.

This clonotype was recorded a few times. The chain joins TRBV7-9 to TRBJ1-3; D is unclear. The V end was cut by 5 bases, the J end by 4 bases, with 18 bases between. The CDR3 totals 16 residues. Per the germline V gene, CDR1 is SEHNR and CDR2 is FQNEAQ (reference sequence). DNA of the CDR3: TGTGCCAGCAGCCCCTGGATGTCCCTCTCCGGAAACACCATATATTTT. It encodes CASSPWMSLSGNTIYF.

V usage is TRBV20-1 and J usage is TRBJ2-1; 7 bases fit TRBD1. Losses at the gene ends were 6 bases for V and 6 bases for J; bases not matched to a gene: 5. Germline CDR1 is DFQATT and CDR2 is SNEGSKA (reference sequence). CDR3 length equals 12 residues. For the CDR3, the DNA is TGCAGTGCCCCAGGGACAGTCAATGAGCAGTTCTTC. This encodes CSAPGTVNEQFF.

This clonotype came up a few times. V and J are TRBV7-2 and TRBJ2-2, with TRBD2 matching 12 bases. The CDR3 loop spans 15 amino acids. The V segment lost 4 bases and the J segment 6 bases; nucleotides outside the gene matches: 3. Germline-derived CDR1 and CDR2 are SGHTA and FQGNSA. CDR3 coding DNA: TGTGCCAGCAGCTCGGGACTAGCGGGTTCCGGGGAGCTGTTTTTT. It encodes CASSSGLAGSGELFF.

This clonotype was seen many times. V gene TRBV7-2 combines with J gene TRBJ1-6, with D unclear. CDR1 is SGHTA and CDR2 is FQGNSA in the germline V gene. CDR3 length: 11 amino acids. Trimming removed 8 bases from V and 7 bases from J, with 6 bases in between. In DNA, the CDR3 is TGTGCCAGCGGTTCAAATTCACCCCTCCACTTT. The encoded protein is CASGSNSPLHF.

This chain connects TRBV29-1 to TRBJ2-7; 7 positions agree with TRBD1. V lost 7 bases to trimming and J lost 3 bases; unmatched junction nucleotides: 6. The germline CDR1 and CDR2 sequences are SQVTM and ANQGSEA. The CDR3 is 12 amino acids. CDR3 protein: CSAGGLGYEQYF. CDR3 nucleotides: TGCAGCGCAGGGGGTTTGGGCTACGAGCAGTACTTC.

The rearrangement links TRBV7-2 to TRBJ2-7, with 9 bases fitting TRBD2. The CDR3 has 15 amino acids. The germline V gene has CDR1 SGHTA and CDR2 FQGNSA. V was clipped by 5 bases and J by 1 base; unmatched bases: 6. CDR3 protein: CASSRLAGASYEQYF. In DNA, the CDR3 is TGTGCCAGCAGCCGATTAGCGGGAGCGTCCTACGAGCAGTACTTC.

This clonotype was seen many times. This chain connects TRBV4-2 to TRBJ2-3, with 12 bases fitting TRBD2. The CDR3 is 16 residues long. The germline V gene encodes CDR1 LGHNA and CDR2 YNFKEQ. Trimming removed 5 bases from V and 3 bases from J; junction bases left unmatched: 6. CDR3 nucleotides: TGTGCCAGCAGCTCGACCGGGACTAGCGGGACAGATACGCAGTATTTT. Translated, it gives CASSSTGTSGTDTQYF.

This clonotype was picked up many times. V and J are TRBV2 and TRBJ2-1; 11 nucleotides line up with TRBD2. V lost 7 bases, J lost 7 bases, and 6 bases stayed unmatched. The CDR3 consists of 14 residues. Germline lookup yields CDR1 SNHLY and CDR2 FYNNEI. For the CDR3, the DNA is TGTGCCAGCACCGAATCTAGCGGGAGGAATGAGCAGTTCTTC. Protein: CASTESSGRNEQFF.

This clonotype was seen many times. This chain links TRBV28 with TRBJ2-1; maybe TRBD2 (6 bases). Trimming pared 3 bases from V and 13 bases from J, leaving 13 bases between. This CDR3 is built from 12 residues. Germline loops: CDR1 MDHEN, CDR2 SYDVKM. CDR3 bases: TGTGCCAGCAGTTTCGGAGGGAGGCCTCAGTTCTTC. As protein: CASSFGGRPQFF.

This clonotype appeared many times. The genes are TRBV20-1 and TRBJ2-1, with 7 bases that match TRBD2. Per the germline V gene, CDR1 is DFQATT and CDR2 is SNEGSKA (reference sequence). CDR3 length: 13 residues. V was pared by 8 bases and J by 4 bases, with 8 bases of the junction left unmatched. In nucleotides, the CDR3 is TGCAGTCCGCACGGACTAGTTTACAATGAGCAGTTCTTC. It codes for CSPHGLVYNEQFF.